This note documents a single TCR beta chain sequence. Its antigen is not identified. The study reverse transcribed the entire isolated RNA, so it sequenced expressed TCRB transcripts. The repertoire was sequenced with immunoSEQ multiplex PCR; TCRdb's copy has only in-frame clones and lacks some. Altogether about 340,000 clones are present, around 9.7% being singletons, with the ten largest covering 0.95% to 1.1%. This entry is derived from a study of beta chain features in type 1 diabetes. General study points: Patients with Type 1 diabetes showed moderately but significantly shorter TCRB CDR3s in all four CD4+ subsets. Unsettled here was the matter of whether HLA type influences TCRB rearrangement. Possibly, sequencing cDNA over-represented cells that had high TCR expression levels.

The germline gives CDR1 SGHTA, CDR2 FQGNSA. The CDR3 extends over 15 amino acids. Trimming removed 1 base at V and 4 bases at J, with 13 bases between. Heparinised blood was drawn once per donor, averaging about 100 mL. The receptor was derived from a man aged 25 to 45 with type 1 diabetes. Material for sequencing was central memory CD4+ T cells from blood. The V gene is TRBV7-2, the J gene TRBJ1-2; D is unresolved. The CDR3 region has the DNA TGTGCCAGCAGCTTAGAGGTTTCGGATTTCTATGGCTACACCTTC. It is translated as CASSLEVSDFYGYTF.